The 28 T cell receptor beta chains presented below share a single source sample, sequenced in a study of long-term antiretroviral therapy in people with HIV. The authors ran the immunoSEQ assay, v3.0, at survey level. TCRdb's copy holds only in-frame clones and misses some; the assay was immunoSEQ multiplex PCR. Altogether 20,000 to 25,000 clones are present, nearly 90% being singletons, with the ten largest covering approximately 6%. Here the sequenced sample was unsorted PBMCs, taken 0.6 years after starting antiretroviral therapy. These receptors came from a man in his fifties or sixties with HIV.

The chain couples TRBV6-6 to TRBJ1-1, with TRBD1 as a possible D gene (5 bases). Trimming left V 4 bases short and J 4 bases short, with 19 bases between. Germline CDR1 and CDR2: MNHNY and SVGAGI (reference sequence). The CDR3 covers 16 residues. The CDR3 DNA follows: TGTGCCAGCAGTTCTCAGGGAGGTTTATCGGCCACTGAAGCTTTCTTT. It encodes CASSSQGGLSATEAFF.

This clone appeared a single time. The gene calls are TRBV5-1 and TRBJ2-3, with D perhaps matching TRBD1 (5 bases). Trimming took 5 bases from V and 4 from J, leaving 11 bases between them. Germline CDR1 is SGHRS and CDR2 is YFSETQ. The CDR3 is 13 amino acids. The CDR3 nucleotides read TGCGCCAGCAGTGGGCAGGGCCCAGATACGCAGTATTTT. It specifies CASSGQGPDTQYF.

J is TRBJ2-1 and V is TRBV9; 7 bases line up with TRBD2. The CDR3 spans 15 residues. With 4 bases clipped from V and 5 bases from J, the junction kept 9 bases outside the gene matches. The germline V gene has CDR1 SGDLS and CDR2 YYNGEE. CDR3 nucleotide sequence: TGTGCCAGCAGCTCCCGGGCTAGCGGCGACAATGAGCAGTTCTTC. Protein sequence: CASSSRASGDNEQFF. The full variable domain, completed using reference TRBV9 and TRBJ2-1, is DSGVTQTPKHLITATGQRVTLRCSPRSGDLSVYWYQQSLDQGLQFLIQYYNGEERAKGNILERFSAQQFPDLHSELNLSSLELGDSALYFCASSSRASGDNEQFFGPGTRLTVL.

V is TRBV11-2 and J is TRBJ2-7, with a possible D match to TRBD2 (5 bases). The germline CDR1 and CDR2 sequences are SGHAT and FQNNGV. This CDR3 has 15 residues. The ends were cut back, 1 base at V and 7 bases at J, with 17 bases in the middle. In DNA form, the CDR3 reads TGTGCCAGCAGCTTAGGACCCACTAGGGCCCGTGAGCAGTACTTC. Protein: CASSLGPTRAREQYF.

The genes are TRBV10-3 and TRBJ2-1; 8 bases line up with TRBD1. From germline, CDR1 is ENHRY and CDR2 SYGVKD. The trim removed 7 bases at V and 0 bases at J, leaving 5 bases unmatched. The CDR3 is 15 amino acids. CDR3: CAIKQTGDSYNEQFF. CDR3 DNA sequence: TGTGCCATCAAACAGACAGGGGACTCCTACAATGAGCAGTTCTTC.

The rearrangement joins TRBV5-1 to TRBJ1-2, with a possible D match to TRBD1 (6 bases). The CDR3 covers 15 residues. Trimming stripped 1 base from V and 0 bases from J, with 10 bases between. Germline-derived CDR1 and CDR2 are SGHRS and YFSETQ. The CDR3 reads CASSLYQGTNYGYTF. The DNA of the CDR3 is TGCGCCAGCAGCTTGTACCAGGGGACTAACTATGGCTACACCTTC.

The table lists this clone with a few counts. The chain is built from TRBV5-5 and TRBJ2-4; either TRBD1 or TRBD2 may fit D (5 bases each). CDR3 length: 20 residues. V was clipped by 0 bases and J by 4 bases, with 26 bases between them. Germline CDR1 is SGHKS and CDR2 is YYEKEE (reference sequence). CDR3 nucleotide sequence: TGTGCCAGCAGCTTGGCTGAGTCGAATCCTTTGGGGGATAGGAAAAACATTCAGTACTTC. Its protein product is CASSLAESNPLGDRKNIQYF.

CDR3 loop: CASSRDRVFNYGYTF. CDR3 DNA: TGTGCCAGCAGTCGAGACAGGGTGTTTAACTATGGCTACACCTTC. The chain is built from TRBV2 and TRBJ1-2; 7 positions match TRBD1. The germline CDR1 and CDR2 sequences are SNHLY and FYNNEI. The V gene end was trimmed by 5 bases and the J gene end by 1 base; junction bases not matched to a gene: 7. The CDR3 totals 15 residues.

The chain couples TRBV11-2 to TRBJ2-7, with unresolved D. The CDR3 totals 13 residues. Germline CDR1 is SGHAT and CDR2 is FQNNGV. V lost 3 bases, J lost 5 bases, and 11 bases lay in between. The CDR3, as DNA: TGTGCCAGCAGCTTGGGCCATTATAACGAGCAGTACTTC. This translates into CASSLGHYNEQYF. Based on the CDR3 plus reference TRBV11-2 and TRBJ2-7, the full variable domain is EAGVAQSPRYKIIEKRQSVAFWCNPISGHATLYWYQQILGQGPKLLIQFQNNGVVDDSQLPKDRFSAERLKGVDSTLKIQPAKLEDSAVYLCASSLGHYNEQYFGPGTRLTVT.

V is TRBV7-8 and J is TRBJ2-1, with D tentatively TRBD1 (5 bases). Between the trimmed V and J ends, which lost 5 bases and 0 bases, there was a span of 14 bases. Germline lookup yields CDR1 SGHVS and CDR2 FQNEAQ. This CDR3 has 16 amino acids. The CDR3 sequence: CASSPTRGNSYNEQFF. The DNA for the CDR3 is TGTGCCAGCAGCCCAACAAGGGGTAACTCCTACAATGAGCAGTTCTTC.

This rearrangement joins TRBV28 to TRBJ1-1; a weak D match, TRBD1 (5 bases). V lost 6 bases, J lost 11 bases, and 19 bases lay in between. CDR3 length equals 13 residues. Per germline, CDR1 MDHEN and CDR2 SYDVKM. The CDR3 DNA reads TGTGCCAGCAGCCCCCAATTCAGGACAAAGGCTTTCTTT. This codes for CASSPQFRTKAFF.

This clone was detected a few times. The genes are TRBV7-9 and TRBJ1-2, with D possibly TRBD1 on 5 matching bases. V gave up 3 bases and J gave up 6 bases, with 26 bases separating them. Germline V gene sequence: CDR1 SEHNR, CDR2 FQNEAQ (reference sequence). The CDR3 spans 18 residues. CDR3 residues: CASSFFSFRVPSRDGYTF. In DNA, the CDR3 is TGTGCCAGCAGCTTCTTCAGTTTCAGGGTACCTTCGCGTGATGGCTACACCTTC.

This CDR3 is CASGLVAGPYNEQFF. CDR3 sequence (DNA): TGTGCTAGTGGTTTGGTAGCCGGACCTTACAATGAGCAGTTCTTC. V is TRBV12-5 and J is TRBJ2-1; D is ambiguous. This CDR3 is built from 15 residues. CDR1 LGHNT and CDR2 FRNRAP come from the germline V gene. Trimming removed 0 bases from V and 4 bases from J, with 10 bases in between.

The CDR3 loop is CATSRGGADRVAQHF. The CDR3 DNA follows: TGTGCCACCAGCAGAGGGGGGGCCGACAGGGTAGCCCAGCATTTT. This sequence joins TRBV15 and TRBJ1-5; TRBD1 agrees at 7 bases. This CDR3 comprises 15 residues. Germline CDR1 and CDR2: LNHNV and YYDKDF (reference sequence). The V segment lost 1 base and the J segment 11 bases; nucleotides outside the gene matches: 11.

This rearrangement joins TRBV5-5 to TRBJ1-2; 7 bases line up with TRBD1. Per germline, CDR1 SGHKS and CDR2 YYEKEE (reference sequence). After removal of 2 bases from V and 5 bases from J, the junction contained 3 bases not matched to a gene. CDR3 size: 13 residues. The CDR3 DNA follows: TGTGCCAGCAGCTTTCAGGGGGATTATGGCTACACCTTC. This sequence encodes CASSFQGDYGYTF.

The CDR3 reads CASSWDGSSYEQYF. The CDR3, as DNA: TGTGCCAGCAGCTGGGACGGTTCCTCCTACGAGCAGTACTTC. V is TRBV7-3 and J is TRBJ2-7; either TRBD1 or TRBD2 may fit D (5 bases each). Trimming removed 4 bases from V and 0 bases from J, with 10 bases in between. This CDR3 has 14 amino acids. CDR1 and CDR2 (germline): SGHTA, FQGTGA.

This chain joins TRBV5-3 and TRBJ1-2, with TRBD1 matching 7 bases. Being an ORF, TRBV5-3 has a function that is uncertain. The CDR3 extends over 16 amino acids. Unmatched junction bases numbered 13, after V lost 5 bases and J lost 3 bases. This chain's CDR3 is CARRRGGGARDYGYTF. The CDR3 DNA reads TGTGCCAGAAGGCGGGGAGGGGGCGCTAGGGACTATGGCTACACCTTC.

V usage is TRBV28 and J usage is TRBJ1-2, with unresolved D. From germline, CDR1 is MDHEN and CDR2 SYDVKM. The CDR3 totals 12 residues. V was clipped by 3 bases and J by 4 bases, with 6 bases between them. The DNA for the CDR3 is TGTGCCAGCAGTTTGGGATCCTATGGCTACACCTTC. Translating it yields CASSLGSYGYTF.

In DNA, the CDR3 is TGTGCCAGCAGCTCATACTACTACGAGCAGTACTTC. It translates to CASSSYYYEQYF. V gene TRBV7-9 combines with J gene TRBJ2-7; the D is unclear. Looked up from germline, CDR1 is SEHNR and CDR2 is FQNEAQ (reference sequence). This CDR3 comprises 12 residues. Trimming took 4 bases from V and 3 from J, leaving 7 bases between them. The whole variable domain, remainder taken from reference TRBV7-9 and TRBJ2-7, is DTGVSQNPRHKITKRGQNVTFRCDPISEHNRLYWYRQTLGQGPEFLTYFQNEAQLEKSRLLSDRFSAERPKGSFSTLEIQRTEQGDSAMYLCASSSYYYEQYFGPGTRLTVT.

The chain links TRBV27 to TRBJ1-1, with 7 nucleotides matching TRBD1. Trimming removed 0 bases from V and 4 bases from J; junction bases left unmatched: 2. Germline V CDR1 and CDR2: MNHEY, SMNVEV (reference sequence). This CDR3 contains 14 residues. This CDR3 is CASSLSGGVTEAFF. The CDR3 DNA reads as TGTGCCAGCAGTTTATCAGGGGGCGTCACTGAAGCTTTCTTT.

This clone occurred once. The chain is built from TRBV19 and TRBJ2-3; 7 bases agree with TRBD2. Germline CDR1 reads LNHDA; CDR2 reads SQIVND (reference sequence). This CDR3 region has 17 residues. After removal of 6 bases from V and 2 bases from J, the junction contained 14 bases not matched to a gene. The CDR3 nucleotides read TGTGCCAGTAGCCCCCGTCGGGCGGGGGAGTTCACAGATACGCAGTATTTT. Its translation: CASSPRRAGEFTDTQYF.

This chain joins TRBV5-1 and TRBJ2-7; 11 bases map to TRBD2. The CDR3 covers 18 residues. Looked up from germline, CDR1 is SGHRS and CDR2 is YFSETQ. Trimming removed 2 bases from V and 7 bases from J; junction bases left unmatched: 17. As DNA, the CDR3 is TGCGCCAGCAGCTTCGCGACTAGCGGGACAACCGAAACACCGGAGCAGTACTTC. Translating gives CASSFATSGTTETPEQYF.

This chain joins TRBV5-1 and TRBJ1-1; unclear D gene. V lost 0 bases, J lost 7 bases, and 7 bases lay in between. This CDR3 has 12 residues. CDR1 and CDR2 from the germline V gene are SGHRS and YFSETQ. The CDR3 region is CASSLGWGEAFF. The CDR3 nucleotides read TGCGCCAGCAGCTTGGGGTGGGGTGAAGCTTTCTTT.

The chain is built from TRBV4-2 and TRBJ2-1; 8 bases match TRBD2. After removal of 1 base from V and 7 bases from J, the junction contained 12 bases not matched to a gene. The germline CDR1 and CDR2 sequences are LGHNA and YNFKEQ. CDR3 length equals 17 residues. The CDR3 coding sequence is TGTGCCAGCAGCCAAGTACAGGGTGGGACTAGTGGAAATGAGCAGTTCTTC. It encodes CASSQVQGGTSGNEQFF.

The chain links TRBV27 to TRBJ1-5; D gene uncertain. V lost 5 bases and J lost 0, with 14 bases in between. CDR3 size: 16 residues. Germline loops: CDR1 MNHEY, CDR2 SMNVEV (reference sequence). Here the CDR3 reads CASSPSVGDSNQPQHF. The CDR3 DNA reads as TGTGCCAGCAGTCCTTCCGTTGGGGATAGCAATCAGCCCCAGCATTTT.

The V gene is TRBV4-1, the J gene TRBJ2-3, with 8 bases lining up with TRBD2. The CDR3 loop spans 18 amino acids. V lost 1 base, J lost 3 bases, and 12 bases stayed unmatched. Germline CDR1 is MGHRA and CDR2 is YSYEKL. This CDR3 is CASSQVFALSGGTDTQYF. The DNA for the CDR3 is TGCGCCAGCAGCCAAGTCTTCGCCTTAAGCGGGGGAACAGATACGCAGTATTTT.

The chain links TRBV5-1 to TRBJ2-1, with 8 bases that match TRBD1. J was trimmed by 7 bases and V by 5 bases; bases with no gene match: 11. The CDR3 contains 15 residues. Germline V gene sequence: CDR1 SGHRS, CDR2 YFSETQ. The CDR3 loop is CASSSSGGAVNEQFF. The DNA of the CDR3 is TGCGCCAGCAGTTCCTCAGGGGGCGCGGTTAATGAGCAGTTCTTC.

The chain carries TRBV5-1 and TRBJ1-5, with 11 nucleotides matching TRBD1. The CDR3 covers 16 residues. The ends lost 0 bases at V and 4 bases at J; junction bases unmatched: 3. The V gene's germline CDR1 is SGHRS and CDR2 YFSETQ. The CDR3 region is CASSLDGTGGNQPQHF. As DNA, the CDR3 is TGCGCCAGCAGCTTGGATGGGACAGGGGGAAATCAGCCCCAGCATTTT.